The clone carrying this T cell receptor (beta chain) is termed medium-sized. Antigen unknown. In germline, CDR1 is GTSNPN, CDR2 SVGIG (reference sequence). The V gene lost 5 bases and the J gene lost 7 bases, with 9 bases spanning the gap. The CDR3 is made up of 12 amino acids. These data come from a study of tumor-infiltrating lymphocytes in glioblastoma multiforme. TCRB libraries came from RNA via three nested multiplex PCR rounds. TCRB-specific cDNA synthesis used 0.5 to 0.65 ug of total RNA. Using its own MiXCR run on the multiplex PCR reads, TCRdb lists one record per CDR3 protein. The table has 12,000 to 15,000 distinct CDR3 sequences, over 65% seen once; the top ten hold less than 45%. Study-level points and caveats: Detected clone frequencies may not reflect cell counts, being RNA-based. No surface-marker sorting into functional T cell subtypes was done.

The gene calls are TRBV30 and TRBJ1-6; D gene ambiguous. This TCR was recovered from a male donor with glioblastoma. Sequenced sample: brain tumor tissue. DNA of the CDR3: TGTGCCTGGGCGGCCTTAAATTCACCCCTCCACTTT. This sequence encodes CAWAALNSPLHF.